This T cell receptor beta chain was captured in a study of OX40 agonist ivuxolimab in advanced cancers. For the study at large: Every 2 weeks, patients received ivuxolimab intravenously, dosed at 0.01 to 10 mg/kg. Study-level points and caveats: Clones of CD4+ and CD8+ blood T cells grew by week 6 at doses of 0.1 to 3.0 mg/kg.

Method: immunoSEQ multiplex PCR; TCRdb's copy keeps in-frame clones and lacks some. The sample holds roughly 90,000 clones; approximately 89% are singletons and the top ten take approximately 0.22%. As to this clone: Its antigen is unidentified.

Anyone with autoimmune disease history or systemic immunosuppression was excluded. Germline V gives CDR1 SGHVS, CDR2 FNYEAQ. The CDR3 has 14 amino acids. The trim removed 4 bases at V and 7 bases at J, leaving 5 bases unmatched. The specimen was CD4+ or CD8+ T cells sorted from blood, collected in a trial of the OX40 agonist ivuxolimab. The clonotype was recovered from an adult with an advanced solid tumor such as melanoma, head and neck, liver or kidney cancer. V gene TRBV7-6 combines with J gene TRBJ2-1, with 9 bases that match TRBD2. The CDR3 loop is CASSSVSGGNEQFF. The CDR3 DNA sequence: TGTGCCAGCAGCTCGGTTAGCGGGGGTAATGAGCAGTTCTTC.